This T cell receptor (beta chain) was identified during a study of shared clonotypes between healthy human individuals. On the study more broadly: The people who gave samples were two women and three men aged 18 to 49.

Germline V gene sequence: CDR1 MDHEN, CDR2 SYDVKM. The germline V and J ends were trimmed by 8 bases and 4 bases, with 11 bases remaining between them. The CDR3 is 12 amino acids. Sequencing was performed with immunoSEQ multiplex PCR; in TCRdb, only in-frame clones are kept and a portion is missing. The repertoire holds about a million clones, roughly 80% seen once, with about 1.4% in the top ten. Overall study results and limits: Generation of non-shared clonotypes was less probable than generation of clonotypes shared by all four donors.

As to this clone: Its antigen is undetermined.

Sequencing used memory CD4+ T cells sorted from blood. The subset was: CD45RA-negative fraction. The clonotype was recovered from a man aged 18 to 29 in good health. The rearrangement joins TRBV28 to TRBJ1-2, with no clear D. The CDR3 sequence is CASAPLRYGYTF. In DNA, the CDR3 is TGTGCCAGCGCTCCACTCCGCTATGGCTACACCTTC.